Below are 25 T cell receptor beta chains sequenced from a single sample in a study of OX40 agonist ivuxolimab in advanced cancers. Data came from immunoSEQ multiplex PCR; TCRdb stores just in-frame clones and leaves some out. The table lists fewer than 85,000 clones, around 90% of them singletons. This sample comprised CD4+ or CD8+ T cells sorted from blood, obtained in a trial of the OX40 agonist ivuxolimab. These receptors were taken from an adult with an advanced solid tumor such as melanoma, head and neck, liver or kidney cancer.

Here the CDR3 DNA reads TGTGCCAGCCGAATCCCAGGGGGCACCGGGGAGCTGTTTTTT. Translation gives CASRIPGGTGELFF. J is TRBJ2-2 and V is TRBV19; 7 bases agree with TRBD1. V lost 9 bases, J lost 4 bases, and 8 bases stayed unmatched. CDR1 is LNHDA, CDR2 SQIVND, per germline (reference sequence). This CDR3 is built from 14 residues.

In nucleotides, the CDR3 is TGTGCCTGGAGTCCAACGGGACAGGGGGCGTCTGGGGAAAAACTGTTTTTT. Protein sequence: CAWSPTGQGASGEKLFF. The chain links TRBV30 to TRBJ1-4, with 12 nucleotides matching TRBD1. This CDR3 is 17 amino acids long. Germline trimming cut 2 bases from V and 8 bases from J; bases unmatched to any gene: 12. Germline V gives CDR1 GTSNPN, CDR2 SVGIG (reference sequence).

V gene TRBV7-9 combines with J gene TRBJ1-4, with D perhaps matching TRBD1 (5 bases). There are 13 residues in the CDR3. CDR1 and CDR2 from the germline V gene are SEHNR and FQNEAQ (reference sequence). V was trimmed by 6 bases and J by 4 bases, leaving 9 bases between them. The CDR3 reads CASSLGVNEKLFF. The DNA for the CDR3 is TGTGCCAGCAGTCTAGGGGTTAATGAAAAACTGTTTTTT.

A note on this clone: At one end the junction does not follow the germline gene, possibly because of a read error. The rearrangement uses TRBV7-9 and TRBJ2-7; D not resolved. This CDR3 contains 13 residues. Germline CDR1 reads SEHNR; CDR2 reads FQNEAQ (reference sequence). This CDR3 reads CASSFPSSYEQHF. The CDR3 DNA reads TGTGCCAGCAGCTTCCCGAGCTCCTACGAGCAGCACTTC.

The chain carries TRBV6-1 and TRBJ2-7; D may be TRBD1 (6 bases). CDR1 and CDR2 from the germline V gene are MNHNS and SASEGT. The ends were cut back, 2 bases at V and 4 bases at J, with 9 bases in the middle. The CDR3 has 13 residues. CDR3 bases: TGTGCCAGCAGTGAACGGGACACTTACGAGCAGTACTTC. Protein sequence: CASSERDTYEQYF.

V and J are TRBV27 and TRBJ2-1, with TRBD2 as a possible D gene (6 bases). The CDR3 is made up of 15 amino acids. V was shortened by 7 bases and J by 9 bases, with 22 bases between the two germline ends. Looked up from germline, CDR1 is MNHEY and CDR2 is SMNVEV (reference sequence). The CDR3 coding sequence is TGTGCCAGCATGGTGGAGGGAGCCCTGGGAAGTGAGCAGTTCTTC. Its translation is CASMVEGALGSEQFF.

The V call is TRBV9, the J call TRBJ1-1; D remains ambiguous. The CDR3 has 14 amino acids. The V gene's germline CDR1 is SGDLS and CDR2 YYNGEE. The ends were cut back, 3 bases at V and 0 bases at J, with 9 bases in the middle. The CDR3 spells CASSARGVNTEAFF. The CDR3 DNA sequence: TGTGCCAGCAGCGCGCGGGGAGTGAACACTGAAGCTTTCTTT.

The rearrangement uses TRBV5-1 and TRBJ2-7; tentatively, D is TRBD1 (5 bases). CDR3 size: 13 residues. Germline CDR1 is SGHRS and CDR2 is YFSETQ. V was clipped by 0 bases and J by 2 bases, with 6 bases between them. For the CDR3, the DNA is TGCGCCAGCAGCTTGGACAGGCCCTACGAGCAGTACTTC. Its protein is CASSLDRPYEQYF.

The chain combines TRBV7-9 with TRBJ2-7; D is uncertain. Trimming pared 5 bases from V and 2 bases from J, leaving 4 bases between. CDR3 length: 11 residues. Germline V CDR1 and CDR2: SEHNR, FQNEAQ (reference sequence). As DNA, the CDR3 is TGTGCCAGCAGCCATACCTACGAGCAGTACTTC. Residues: CASSHTYEQYF.

This chain joins TRBV5-6 and TRBJ1-2; D perhaps matches TRBD1 (5 bases). The CDR3 sequence is 15 residues long. Deletions cut 0 bases from V and 5 bases from J, with 14 bases between. The germline V gene encodes CDR1 SGHDT and CDR2 YYEEEE. The CDR3 loop reads CASSLVAGRIYGYTF. Written as DNA, the CDR3 is TGTGCCAGCAGCTTGGTGGCAGGGCGCATTTATGGCTACACCTTC.

The gene calls are TRBV7-8 and TRBJ2-7; no clear D. Germline assignment: CDR1 SGHVS and CDR2 FQNEAQ. V was clipped by 11 bases and J by 3 bases, with 17 bases between them. The CDR3 spans 13 residues. This chain's CDR3 is CASQRRTNYEQYF. The DNA for the CDR3 is TGTGCCTCTCAGCGTCGGACCAACTACGAGCAGTACTTC.

This chain links TRBV11-2 with TRBJ1-2, with no clear D. The V gene lost 1 base and the J gene lost 7 bases, with 10 bases spanning the gap. The germline gives CDR1 SGHAT, CDR2 FQNNGV. CDR3 length: 13 residues. The CDR3 bases are TGTGCCAGCAGCTTAGGAGCCTCCGCTGGCTACACCTTC. This codes for CASSLGASAGYTF.

This rearrangement joins TRBV27 to TRBJ1-2; 8 bases are a match to TRBD1. The CDR3 spans 15 residues. The V gene end was trimmed by 4 bases and the J gene end by 7 bases; junction bases not matched to a gene: 11. Germline values: CDR1 MNHEY, CDR2 SMNVEV (reference sequence). DNA of the CDR3: TGTGCCAGCAGTTCCGGGGGCAGGGGGCTCGGTGGCTACACCTTC. It encodes CASSSGGRGLGGYTF.

The chain employs TRBV27 and TRBJ2-6, with D perhaps matching TRBD1 (5 bases). The CDR3 consists of 16 residues. Trimming left V 1 base short and J 3 bases short, with 10 bases between. CDR1 is MNHEY and CDR2 is SMNVEV in the germline V gene (reference sequence). The CDR3 DNA reads as TGTGCCAGCAGTTTATATGCAGGGTTTGGGGCCAACGTCCTGACTTTC. Translating it yields CASSLYAGFGANVLTF.

The rearrangement joins TRBV28 to TRBJ2-1; TRBD2 might be the D (6 bases). The germline V gene has CDR1 MDHEN and CDR2 SYDVKM. The CDR3 has 16 residues. The ends were cut back, 6 bases at V and 7 bases at J, with 22 bases in the middle. CDR3 in amino acids: CASRPPGLRGWNEQFF. CDR3 DNA sequence: TGTGCCAGCAGACCACCGGGACTGAGGGGTTGGAATGAGCAGTTCTTC.

The chain carries TRBV25-1 and TRBJ1-2, with D tentatively TRBD1 (5 bases). Germline V gene data show CDR1 as MGHDK and CDR2 as SYGVNS. The CDR3 is 15 residues long. Trimming cost V 6 bases and J 8 bases, with 22 bases left between them. DNA of the CDR3: TGTGCCAGCAGCCTTCAGGGATCCCAACTATGGGGCTACACCTTC. As protein: CASSLQGSQLWGYTF.

The chain carries TRBV13 and TRBJ1-5; 7 nucleotides match TRBD1. J was trimmed by 2 bases and V by 4 bases; bases with no gene match: 2. The germline V gene encodes CDR1 PRHDT and CDR2 FYEKMQ (reference sequence). This CDR3 is 14 amino acids long. The CDR3 region has the DNA TGTGCCAGCAGCTCGGGGACAGGCAATCAGCCCCAGCATTTT. Translating gives CASSSGTGNQPQHF.

A word on this clone: Distinct nucleotide sequences in the sample also encode this CDR3. V is TRBV5-4 and J is TRBJ2-7, with D unresolved. The CDR3 contains 12 residues. Trimming removed 0 bases at V and 2 bases at J, with 3 bases between. Germline CDR1 reads SGHNT; CDR2 reads YYREEE (reference sequence). In nucleotides, the CDR3 is TGTGCCAGCAGCTTGGGTACCTACGAGCAGTACTTC. Protein sequence: CASSLGTYEQYF.

This chain links TRBV6-6 with TRBJ2-5, with TRBD1 matching over 7 bases. The CDR3 runs 15 residues. Germline V gene sequence: CDR1 MNHNY, CDR2 SVGAGI (reference sequence). Trimming took 0 bases from V and 5 from J; bases not matched to a gene: 6. CDR3 sequence reads: CASSYSNRGRETQYF. In nucleotides, the CDR3 is TGTGCCAGCAGTTACTCCAACAGGGGCCGGGAGACCCAGTACTTC.

V gene TRBV29-1 combines with J gene TRBJ2-2; weak D call: TRBD2 (6 bases). CDR1 is SQVTM and CDR2 is ANQGSEA in the germline V gene. The CDR3 has 12 amino acids. Trimming cost V 4 bases and J 3 bases, with 6 bases left between them. For the CDR3, the DNA is TGCAGCGTTGCGGGGGACACCGGGGAGCTGTTTTTT. Translated: CSVAGDTGELFF.

The genes are TRBV7-8 and TRBJ1-5, with 7 nucleotides matching TRBD1. This CDR3 contains 13 residues. With V trimmed by 4 bases and J by 5 bases, 2 bases remained unmatched. Germline V gene sequence: CDR1 SGHVS, CDR2 FQNEAQ. This chain's CDR3 is CASSYRGDQPQHF. DNA for the CDR3: TGTGCCAGCAGCTACAGGGGCGATCAGCCCCAGCATTTT.

The chain is built from TRBV7-3 and TRBJ2-1; 9 bases agree with TRBD1. The CDR3 sequence is 14 residues long. Germline CDR1 reads SGHTA; CDR2 reads FQGTGA. Unmatched junction bases numbered 8, after V lost 9 bases and J lost 5 bases. The DNA for the CDR3 is TGTGCCAGTCAACAGGGGGCTGGAAACAATGAGCAGTTCTTC. Translating gives CASQQGAGNNEQFF.

This rearrangement joins TRBV7-6 to TRBJ2-1; TRBD2 matches 10 bases. This CDR3 region has 16 residues. The J segment lost 8 bases and the V segment lost 5 bases, leaving 12 bases of the junction unmatched. Germline CDR1 SGHVS, CDR2 FNYEAQ. The CDR3 DNA follows: TGTGCCAGCAGCCGAACCCCGGGACTAGCGTCCGATGAGCAGTTCTTC. Protein: CASSRTPGLASDEQFF.

The V call is TRBV27, the J call TRBJ2-6; no firm D call. The CDR3 spans 15 residues. Trimming pared 0 bases from V and 4 bases from J, leaving 7 bases between. Germline V lookup: CDR1 MNHEY, CDR2 SMNVEV (reference sequence). Written as DNA, the CDR3 is TGTGCCAGCAGTTTATCGCCGGCGGGGGCCAACGTCCTGACTTTC. Translating gives CASSLSPAGANVLTF.

The rearrangement links TRBV19 to TRBJ2-7; 10 nucleotides line up with TRBD2. Germline loops: CDR1 LNHDA, CDR2 SQIVND (reference sequence). Trimming took 3 bases from V and 2 from J; bases not matched to a gene: 4. The length of the CDR3 is 15 residues. CDR3 sequence: CASSMLAGDAYEQYF. Here the CDR3 DNA reads TGTGCCAGTAGTATGCTAGCGGGGGATGCCTACGAGCAGTACTTC.